Detailed here is one TCR beta chain. No antigen is known for it. This entry is derived from a study of OX40 agonist ivuxolimab in advanced cancers. The wider study: Cohort: roughly 80% men, mean age about 62, aged about 20 to 79.

The study's findings and limits: The 0.1-3.0 mg/kg partial responders had among the lowest clonal expansion.

Germline loops: CDR1 DFQATT, CDR2 SNEGSKA (reference sequence). The CDR3 runs to 11 residues. Trimming took off 5 bases at V and 5 bases at J, with 9 bases between the two ends. This table comes from immunoSEQ multiplex PCR, and its TCRdb copy is limited to in-frame clones, with some not included. The table records tens of thousands of clones, about 93% of them present only once. Blood specimens came from baseline, cycle 4 day 1, and cycle 7 day 1. The TCR comes from an adult with an advanced solid tumor such as melanoma, head and neck, liver or kidney cancer. Sequenced here: CD4+ or CD8+ T cells sorted from blood, sampled in a trial of the OX40 agonist ivuxolimab. This chain joins TRBV20-1 and TRBJ2-5; no clear D. The CDR3 DNA sequence: TGCAGTGCTTACATGGGGGAGACCCAGTACTTC. It specifies CSAYMGETQYF.